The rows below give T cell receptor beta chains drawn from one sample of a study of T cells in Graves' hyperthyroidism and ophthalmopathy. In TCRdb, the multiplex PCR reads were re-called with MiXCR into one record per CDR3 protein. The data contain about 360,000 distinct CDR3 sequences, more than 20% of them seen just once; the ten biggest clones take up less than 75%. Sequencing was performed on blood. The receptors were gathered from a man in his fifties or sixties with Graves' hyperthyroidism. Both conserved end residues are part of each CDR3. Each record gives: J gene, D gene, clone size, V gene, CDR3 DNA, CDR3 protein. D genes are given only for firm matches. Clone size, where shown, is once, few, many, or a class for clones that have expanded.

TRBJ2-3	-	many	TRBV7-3	TGTGCCAGCAGCTCAGGCCCTTACACAGATACGCAGTATTTT	CASSSGPYTDTQYF
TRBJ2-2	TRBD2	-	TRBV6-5	TGTGCCAGCAGTTACTCCACGACACTAGCGGGGGATACCGGGGAGCTGTTTTTT	CASSYSTTLAGDTGELFF
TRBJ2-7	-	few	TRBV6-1	TGTGCCAGCAGCTTAAAGGTTCAGGGGAGGTACGAGCAGTACTTC	CASSLKVQGRYEQYF
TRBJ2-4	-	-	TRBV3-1	TGTGCCAGCAGCCAAGGGACCCTTTCGGGCATTCAGTACTTC	CASSQGTLSGIQYF
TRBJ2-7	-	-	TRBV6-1	TGTGCCAGCAGTGAAATAGGCACTATCTACGAGCAGTACTTC	CASSEIGTIYEQYF
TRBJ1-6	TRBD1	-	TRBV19	TGTGCCAGTACCTGGACAGGGAATTCACCCCTCCACTTT	CASTWTGNSPLHF
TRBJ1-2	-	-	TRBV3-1	TGTGCCAGCAGCCCAAGAGGATCCAGGGCAGTCTATGGCTACACCTTC	CASSPRGSRAVYGYTF
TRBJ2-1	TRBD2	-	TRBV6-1	TGTGCCAGCACCTACCCGGCTAGCGGGAGGGCCTCCTACAATGAGCAGTTCTTC	CASTYPASGRASYNEQFF
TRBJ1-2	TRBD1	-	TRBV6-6	TGTGCCAGCAGTTACTCGGGGACAGGGGACGGCTATGGCTACACCTTC	CASSYSGTGDGYGYTF
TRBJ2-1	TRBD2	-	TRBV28	TGTGCCAGCAGTTTACCTAGCGGGAGGAGCCGGAGTATCTTC	CASSLPSGRSRSIF
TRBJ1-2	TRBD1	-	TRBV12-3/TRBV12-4	TGTGCCAGCAGTTATGCAGACAGGGGGCTTGGCTACACCTTC	CASSYADRGLGYTF